Listed below are T cell receptor beta chains from one sample, sequenced in a study of cytomegalovirus exposure and HLA in healthy donors. Produced via immunoSEQ multiplex PCR; TCRdb's table is partial and in-frame only. The table shows 65,000 to 80,000 clones, with around 84% occurring only once. The sample consisted of PBMCs. Every receptor here comes from a middle-aged woman in good health and CMV-seropositive. The CDR3 runs from the conserved cysteine through the conserved F or W.

V | CDR3
TRBV2 | CASRQGTGNTIYF
TRBV6-5 | CASRDRGREQFF
TRBV6-5 | CASSPRDRGGEQYF
TRBV9 | CASSPRTGMEKLFF
TRBV19 | CASIGREADQPQHF
TRBV7-9 | CASSSRVLSGNTIYF
TRBV2 | CASNEWTGGSWETQYF
TRBV2 | CASYQGSFSTDTQYF
TRBV7-2 | CASSLARGDEQYF
TRBV19 | CASSIQGDGNTEAFF
TRBV9 | CGSSGLEAGANVLTF
TRBV18 | CASSPGRFNQPQHF
TRBV14 | CASSQRLGSEKLFF
TRBV11-2 | CASSLLQGLNTEAFF
TRBV19 | CASSVDRGISYGYTF